This T cell receptor (beta chain) was captured by sequencing in a study of blood T cell repertoires in COVID-19. Study overall: From the United States, Italy and Spain came samples of acute and convalescent COVID-19. PBMCs, B-cell-depleted T cells, or T cells provided the cDNA or gDNA that made up the material.

CDR3 length: 16 residues. Germline V gene sequence: CDR1 WNHNN, CDR2 SYGVQD (reference sequence). Trimming removed 0 bases from V and 6 bases from J, with 16 bases in between. Authors' methods: How many nucleated cells were present was estimated from reference gene primer amplification. Produced via immunoSEQ multiplex PCR; TCRdb's table is partial and in-frame only. V and J calls and clone size are as listed in that table; D and trimming were resolved from the DNA. The sample has 70,000 to 95,000 clones; just over 90% are singletons. This clonotype originated in a woman aged 50 to 60 in a cohort sampled during active COVID-19. Sequenced: peripheral blood. J is TRBJ2-3 and V is TRBV10-1, with a tentative D call TRBD1 (6 bases). CDR3 DNA: TGCGCCAGCAGTGAGTCGACTGGGCAGGGGATTGATACGCAGTATTTT. This sequence encodes CASSESTGQGIDTQYF.